This entry is about one T cell receptor beta chain. This CDR3 contains 14 residues. The germline CDR1 and CDR2 sequences are WSHSY and SAAADI. Trimming took 5 bases from V and 0 from J, leaving 8 bases between them. The data were obtained in a study of blood T cell repertoires in COVID-19. TCRdb keeps only in-frame clones here, not all; method: immunoSEQ multiplex PCR. In the table there are around 150,000 clones, about 83% of which are singletons. The origin of this receptor is a man aged 50-60 years with acute or convalescent COVID-19. Sequencing used peripheral blood. This chain uses TRBV10-2 with TRBJ1-5, with D perhaps matching TRBD1 (5 bases). The CDR3, as DNA: TGCGCCAGCAGTAGGGGCGATAGCAATCAGCCCCAGCATTTT. Its translation: CASSRGDSNQPQHF.